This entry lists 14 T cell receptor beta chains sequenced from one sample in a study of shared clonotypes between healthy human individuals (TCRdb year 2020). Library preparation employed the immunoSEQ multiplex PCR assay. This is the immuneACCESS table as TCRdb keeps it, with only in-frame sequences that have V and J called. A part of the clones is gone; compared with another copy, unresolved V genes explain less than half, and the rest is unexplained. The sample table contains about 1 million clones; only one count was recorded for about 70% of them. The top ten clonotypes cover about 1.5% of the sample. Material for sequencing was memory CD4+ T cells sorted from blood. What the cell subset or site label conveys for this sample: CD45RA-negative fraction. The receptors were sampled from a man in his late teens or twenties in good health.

The CDR3 DNA reads TGCGCCAGCAGCCAAGGATCCTGGGGAAACACCATATATTTT. Translation gives CASSQGSWGNTIYF. The chain employs TRBV4-1 and TRBJ1-3; no firm D call. The V end lost 1 base, the J end lost 4 bases, and 8 bases lay between the germline ends. The CDR3 spans 14 residues. Germline CDR1 and CDR2: MGHRA and YSYEKL.

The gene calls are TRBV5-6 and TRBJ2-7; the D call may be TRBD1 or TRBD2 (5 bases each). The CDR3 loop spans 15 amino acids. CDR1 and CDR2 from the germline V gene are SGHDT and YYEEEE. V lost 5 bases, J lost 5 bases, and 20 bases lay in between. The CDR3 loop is CASSRSPGGDDEQYF. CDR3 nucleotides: TGTGCCAGCAGTCGCTCCCCTGGGGGAGACGACGAGCAGTACTTC.

CDR3 DNA sequence: TGTGCCAGCAGCTTATCAAAGATGGCTACCTACGAGCAGTACTTC. As protein: CASSLSKMATYEQYF. This chain joins TRBV7-2 and TRBJ2-7; D unresolved. CDR1 SGHTA and CDR2 FQGNSA come from the germline V gene. Trimming removed 2 bases from V and 2 bases from J, with 13 bases in between. This CDR3 has 15 amino acids.

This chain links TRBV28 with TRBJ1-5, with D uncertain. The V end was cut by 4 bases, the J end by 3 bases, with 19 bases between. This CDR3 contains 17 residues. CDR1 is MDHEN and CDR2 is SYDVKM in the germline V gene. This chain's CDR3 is CASSSAAGNSPNQPQHF. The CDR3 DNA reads TGTGCCAGCAGTTCCGCTGCGGGCAATTCCCCCAATCAGCCCCAGCATTTT.

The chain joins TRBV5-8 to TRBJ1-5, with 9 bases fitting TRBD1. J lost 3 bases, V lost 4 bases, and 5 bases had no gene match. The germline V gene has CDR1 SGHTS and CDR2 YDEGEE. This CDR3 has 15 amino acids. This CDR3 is CASSPRDRVNQPQHF. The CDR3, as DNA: TGTGCCAGCAGCCCCCGGGACAGGGTCAATCAGCCCCAGCATTTT.

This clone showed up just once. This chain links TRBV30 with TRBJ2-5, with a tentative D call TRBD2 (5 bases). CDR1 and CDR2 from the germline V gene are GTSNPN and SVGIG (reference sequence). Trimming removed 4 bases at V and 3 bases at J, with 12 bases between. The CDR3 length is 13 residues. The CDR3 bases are TGTGCCTGGACCCTAGCCAGTGAAGAGACCCAGTACTTC. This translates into CAWTLASEETQYF.

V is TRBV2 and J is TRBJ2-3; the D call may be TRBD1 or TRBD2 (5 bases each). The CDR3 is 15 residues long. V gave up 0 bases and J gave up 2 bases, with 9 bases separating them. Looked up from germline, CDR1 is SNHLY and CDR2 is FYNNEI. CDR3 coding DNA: TGTGCCAGCAGTGAAGCGGGGGTCTACACAGATACGCAGTATTTT. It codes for CASSEAGVYTDTQYF.

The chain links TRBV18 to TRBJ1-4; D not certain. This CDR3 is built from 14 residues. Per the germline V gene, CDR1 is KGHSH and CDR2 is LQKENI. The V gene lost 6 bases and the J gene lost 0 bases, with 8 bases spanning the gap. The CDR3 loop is CASSRSTTNEKLFF. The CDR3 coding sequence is TGTGCCAGCTCGCGCAGCACAACTAATGAAAAACTGTTTTTT.

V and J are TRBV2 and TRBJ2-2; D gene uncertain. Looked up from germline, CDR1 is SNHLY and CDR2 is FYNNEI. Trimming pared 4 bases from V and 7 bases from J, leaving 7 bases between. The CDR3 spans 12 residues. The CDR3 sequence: CASSARRGELFF. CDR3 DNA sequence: TGTGCCAGCAGTGCGAGACGCGGGGAGCTGTTTTTT.

CDR3 in amino acids: CAISEYAGQVDYTF. The CDR3 DNA is TGTGCCATCAGTGAATATGCGGGACAGGTTGACTACACCTTC. The rearrangement joins TRBV10-3 to TRBJ1-2; 8 bases align to TRBD1. This CDR3 contains 14 residues. Losses at the gene ends were 3 bases for V and 10 bases for J; bases not matched to a gene: 10. Germline lookup yields CDR1 ENHRY and CDR2 SYGVKD.

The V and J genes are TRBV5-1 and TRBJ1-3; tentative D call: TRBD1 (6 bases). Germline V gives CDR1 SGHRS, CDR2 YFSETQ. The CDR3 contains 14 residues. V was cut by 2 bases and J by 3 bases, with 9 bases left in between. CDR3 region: CASSLGQYGNTIYF. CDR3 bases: TGCGCCAGCAGCTTAGGACAGTATGGAAACACCATATATTTT.

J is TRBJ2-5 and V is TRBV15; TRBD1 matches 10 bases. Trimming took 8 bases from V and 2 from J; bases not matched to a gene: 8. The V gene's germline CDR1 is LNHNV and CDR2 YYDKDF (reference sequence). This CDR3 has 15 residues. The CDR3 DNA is TGTGCCACCCGAGGGACAGGGGCCAAACAAGAGACCCAGTACTTC. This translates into CATRGTGAKQETQYF.

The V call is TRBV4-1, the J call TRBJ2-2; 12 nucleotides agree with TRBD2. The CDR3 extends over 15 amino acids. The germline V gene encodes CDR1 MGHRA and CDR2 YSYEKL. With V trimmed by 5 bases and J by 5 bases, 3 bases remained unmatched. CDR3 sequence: CASSFGLAGTGELFF. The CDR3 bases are TGCGCCAGCAGCTTCGGACTAGCGGGAACCGGGGAGCTGTTTTTT.

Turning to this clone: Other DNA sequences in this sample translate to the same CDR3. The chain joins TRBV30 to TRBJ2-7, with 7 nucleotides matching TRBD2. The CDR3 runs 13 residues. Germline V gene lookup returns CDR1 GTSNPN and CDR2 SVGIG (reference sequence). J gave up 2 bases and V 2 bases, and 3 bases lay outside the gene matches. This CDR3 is CAWSRGEAYEQYF. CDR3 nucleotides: TGTGCCTGGAGTCGGGGGGAGGCCTACGAGCAGTACTTC.